This entry lists 31 T cell receptor beta chains sequenced from one sample in a study of blood T cell repertoires in COVID-19. Clones were sequenced by immunoSEQ multiplex PCR, and TCRdb holds only the in-frame ones, with some missing. The sample yields around 190,000 clones, 88% seen once. Sequenced material: peripheral blood. The receptor set was obtained from a human donor in a cohort sampled during active COVID-19.

The chain employs TRBV19 and TRBJ2-3, with D possibly being TRBD1 (6 bases). The CDR3 runs 13 residues. Germline lookup yields CDR1 LNHDA and CDR2 SQIVND (reference sequence). Trimming cost V 6 bases and J 0 bases, with 7 bases left between them. CDR3 loop: CASRRGSTDTQYF. In DNA form, the CDR3 reads TGTGCCAGTAGGAGGGGGAGCACAGATACGCAGTATTTT.

This rearrangement joins TRBV2 to TRBJ1-2, with 8 bases that match TRBD1. CDR3 length equals 14 residues. The germline V gene has CDR1 SNHLY and CDR2 FYNNEI. V gave up 4 bases and J gave up 4 bases; unmatched junction bases: 5. The CDR3 nucleotides read TGTGCCAGCAGTGCCGGGACAGGAGTCTATGGCTACACCTTC. It is translated as CASSAGTGVYGYTF.

The V and J genes are TRBV7-6 and TRBJ1-6; 10 bases map to TRBD1. V trimming: 5 bases; J trimming: 5 bases; junction bases outside the gene matches: 24. The CDR3 length is 22 residues. Germline V gene data show CDR1 as SGHVS and CDR2 as FNYEAQ. The chain's CDR3 is CASSPQYRGGTGATTHNSPLHF. DNA of the CDR3: TGTGCCAGCAGCCCTCAATATCGGGGCGGGACAGGGGCCACGACTCATAATTCACCCCTCCACTTT.

The V and J genes are TRBV10-3 and TRBJ1-1; possibly TRBD1 for D (5 bases). Trimming took off 6 bases at V and 4 bases at J, with 9 bases between the two ends. The CDR3 is made up of 12 amino acids. Germline V gene lookup returns CDR1 ENHRY and CDR2 SYGVKD. DNA of the CDR3: TGTGCCATCAGAGGGGTCGGCACTGAAGCTTTCTTT. Its protein product is CAIRGVGTEAFF.

The rearrangement joins TRBV7-2 to TRBJ1-2, with 11 positions matching TRBD1. The V and J ends lost 1 base and 3 bases, in that order; junction bases with no gene match: 7. CDR1 SGHTA and CDR2 FQGNSA come from the germline V gene. The CDR3 is 17 amino acids. Here the CDR3 DNA reads TGTGCCAGCAGCTTAGGCCCTCCGGGACAGGGGGACTATGGCTACACCTTC. This sequence encodes CASSLGPPGQGDYGYTF.

This clone was detected once. The V call is TRBV10-3, the J call TRBJ2-7; 10 nucleotides line up with TRBD2. The ends lost 3 bases at V and 4 bases at J; junction bases unmatched: 6. Germline V gene sequence: CDR1 ENHRY, CDR2 SYGVKD. The CDR3 runs to 15 residues. The CDR3 DNA follows: TGTGCCATCAGTGATACTAGCGGGGCCGGGTACGAGCAGTACTTC. This gives the protein CAISDTSGAGYEQYF.

This clone has more than one count but fewer than ten. J is TRBJ1-5 and V is TRBV19, with D perhaps TRBD1 (5 bases). Trimming stripped 0 bases from V and 6 bases from J, with 9 bases between. Germline CDR1 and CDR2: LNHDA and SQIVND (reference sequence). The CDR3 totals 14 residues. CDR3 residues: CASSIDRASQPQHF. DNA of the CDR3: TGTGCCAGTAGTATAGACAGGGCTAGTCAGCCCCAGCATTTT.

This clone turned up a few times. The chain employs TRBV12-3 or TRBV12-4 and TRBJ2-7, with TRBD2 as a possible D gene (6 bases). Trimming removed 3 bases at V and 6 bases at J, with 12 bases between. The CDR3 is made up of 13 amino acids. The DNA for the CDR3 is TGTGCCAGCAGTTTCCCGGGACTTCGCGAGCAGTACTTC. Its translation: CASSFPGLREQYF.

V and J are TRBV7-6 and TRBJ1-3; 7 positions agree with TRBD1. The germline V gene has CDR1 SGHVS and CDR2 FNYEAQ. The CDR3 contains 15 residues. Trimming removed 5 bases from V and 0 bases from J; junction bases left unmatched: 4. The CDR3 spells CASSATGFSGNTIYF. The CDR3 DNA is TGTGCCAGCAGCGCGACAGGGTTCTCTGGAAACACCATATATTTT.

This clone showed up just once. The rearrangement links TRBV7-2 to TRBJ2-5, with 11 bases that match TRBD1. J gave up 5 bases and V 5 bases, and 1 base lay outside the gene matches. Germline values: CDR1 SGHTA, CDR2 FQGNSA. This CDR3 has 13 residues. The CDR3 sequence: CASSRDRGETQYF. CDR3 coding DNA: TGTGCCAGCAGCCGGGACAGGGGGGAGACCCAGTACTTC.

The chain recombines TRBV6-5 with TRBJ1-1; TRBD1 matches at 7 bases. This CDR3 has 14 amino acids. V was clipped by 8 bases and J by 0 bases; unmatched bases: 6. Germline loops: CDR1 MNHEY, CDR2 SVGAGI. CDR3 nucleotide sequence: TGTGCCAGCCAGGGACAGTCTATGAACACTGAAGCTTTCTTT. It encodes CASQGQSMNTEAFF.

The chain recombines TRBV5-1 with TRBJ2-7, with 12 bases that match TRBD2. From germline, CDR1 is SGHRS and CDR2 YFSETQ. CDR3 length equals 17 residues. V dropped 0 bases and J dropped 6; count of bases not matched to a gene: 10. The CDR3 DNA reads as TGCGCCAGCAGCTTGGGCCAGACTAGCGGGAGAGCAGGCGAGCAGTACTTC. Its protein is CASSLGQTSGRAGEQYF.

The chain couples TRBV5-4 to TRBJ2-2, with D tentatively TRBD2 (5 bases). The CDR3 loop spans 13 amino acids. Germline CDR1 is SGHNT and CDR2 is YYREEE (reference sequence). Trimming removed 4 bases from V and 3 bases from J, with 7 bases in between. CDR3 bases: TGTGCCAGCAGCCTGGACTACACCGGGGAGCTGTTTTTT. Translated: CASSLDYTGELFF.

J is TRBJ2-7 and V is TRBV19; maybe TRBD1 (7 bases). CDR1 is LNHDA and CDR2 is SQIVND in the germline V gene (reference sequence). CDR3 size: 15 residues. The germline V and J ends were trimmed by 7 bases and 3 bases, with 19 bases remaining between them. CDR3 sequence: CASTLATGRDYEQYF. The CDR3 bases are TGTGCCAGTACCCTTGCGACAGGGCGGGACTACGAGCAGTACTTC.

This clone was seen only a few times. The V call is TRBV5-5, the J call TRBJ2-5; the D is unclear. CDR1 and CDR2 (germline): SGHKS, YYEKEE (reference sequence). Between the trimmed V and J ends, which lost 4 bases and 0 bases, there was a span of 13 bases. CDR3 length: 15 amino acids. CDR3 sequence (DNA): TGTGCCAGCAGCCCCCAGACACTGTACCAAGAGACCCAGTACTTC. It is translated as CASSPQTLYQETQYF.

This chain connects TRBV12-2 to TRBJ1-1; the tabulated D call, TRBD1, remains unverified against the DNA. TRBV12-2 is described as a pseudogene. The CDR3 totals 14 residues. This chain's CDR3 is CASRSLDRNTEAFF. Here the CDR3 DNA reads TGTGCAAGTCGTTCTTTGGACAGGAACACTGAAGCTTTCTTT.

V and J are TRBV10-3 and TRBJ1-5; D is unresolved. CDR1 is ENHRY and CDR2 is SYGVKD in the germline V gene. This CDR3 is 16 amino acids long. V lost 3 bases to trimming and J lost 7 bases, with 19 bases between them. The CDR3 protein is CAISDLDAGSGQPQHF. The CDR3 DNA reads TGTGCCATCAGTGACCTAGACGCGGGATCGGGACAGCCCCAGCATTTT.

The chain combines TRBV5-4 with TRBJ1-2; weak D call: TRBD1 (5 bases). The CDR3 is 14 amino acids. The germline gives CDR1 SGHNT, CDR2 YYREEE (reference sequence). V was clipped by 1 base and J by 2 bases, with 9 bases between them. In DNA, the CDR3 is TGTGCCAGCAGCTTGCGGGCAGGGAACTATGGCTACACCTTC. Residues: CASSLRAGNYGYTF.

The CDR3 sequence is CASSLNGREQYF. The CDR3 DNA is TGTGCCAGCAGCTTAAATGGGAGGGAGCAGTACTTC. The chain is built from TRBV7-2 and TRBJ2-7, with a weak D call TRBD2 (6 bases). Germline lookup yields CDR1 SGHTA and CDR2 FQGNSA. This CDR3 region has 12 residues. V gave up 2 bases and J gave up 7 bases, with 9 bases separating them.

J is TRBJ2-1 and V is TRBV6-5, with TRBD1 matching over 8 bases. From germline, CDR1 is MNHEY and CDR2 SVGAGI. The CDR3 runs to 13 residues. J was trimmed by 9 bases and V by 5 bases; bases with no gene match: 6. For the CDR3, the DNA is TGTGCCAGCAGTCGGACAGGGTTAAGTGAGCAGTTCTTC. Its translation: CASSRTGLSEQFF.

This clone was detected only once. CDR3 DNA sequence: TGTGCCAGCAGCTTAGGGTCACGGAGACAAGAGACCCAGTACTTC. Protein product: CASSLGSRRQETQYF. The chain uses TRBV7-2 and TRBJ2-5; D remains unclear. Trimming left V 1 base short and J 2 bases short, with 11 bases between. Germline lookup yields CDR1 SGHTA and CDR2 FQGNSA. This CDR3 region has 15 residues.

The rearrangement joins TRBV5-4 to TRBJ2-3; maybe TRBD2 (6 bases). Germline CDR1 reads SGHNT; CDR2 reads YYREEE (reference sequence). Trimming took 0 bases from V and 2 from J, leaving 13 bases between them. The CDR3 covers 16 residues. CDR3 DNA: TGTGCCAGCAGCTTGGTGGGGGGTAAGGCCACAGATACGCAGTATTTT. Its protein product is CASSLVGGKATDTQYF.

This chain connects TRBV30 to TRBJ1-3; 8 bases match TRBD1. The germline CDR1 and CDR2 sequences are GTSNPN and SVGIG (reference sequence). The CDR3 consists of 16 residues. Germline trimming cut 1 base from V and 4 bases from J; bases unmatched to any gene: 9. CDR3 protein: CAWSDRTGTTGNTIYF. CDR3 in DNA: TGTGCCTGGAGTGACAGGACAGGGACAACAGGAAACACCATATATTTT.

The rearrangement links TRBV7-2 to TRBJ2-7; 7 bases match TRBD2. The V and J ends lost 1 base and 3 bases, in that order; junction bases with no gene match: 6. The length of the CDR3 is 15 residues. Germline V lookup: CDR1 SGHTA, CDR2 FQGNSA. The CDR3 reads CASSLVLSGYYEQYF. The CDR3, as DNA: TGTGCCAGCAGCTTAGTTCTTAGCGGGTACTACGAGCAGTACTTC.

The J gene is TRBJ2-5, the V gene TRBV29-1, with 7 bases fitting TRBD1. Trimming took 3 bases from V and 3 from J; bases not matched to a gene: 10. There are 15 residues in the CDR3. Germline values: CDR1 SQVTM, CDR2 ANQGSEA. CDR3 region: CSVDHAPGQKETQYF. The CDR3 region has the DNA TGCAGCGTTGACCACGCGCCGGGACAGAAAGAGACCCAGTACTTC.

V usage is TRBV3-1 (or the pseudogene TRBV3-2) and J usage is TRBJ2-5, with 8 bases lining up with TRBD2. J gave up 4 bases and V 11 bases, and 15 bases lay outside the gene matches. Germline V CDR1 and CDR2: LGHDT, YNNKEL (reference sequence). This CDR3 has 15 residues. The CDR3 DNA is TGTGCCGCGAAGAGCGGGAGCGGTGTGTTAGAGACCCAGTACTTC. Its translation: CAAKSGSGVLETQYF.

The chain joins TRBV5-5 to TRBJ2-7; 8 bases are shared with TRBD2. Germline V gives CDR1 SGHKS, CDR2 YYEKEE (reference sequence). After removal of 3 bases from V and 0 bases from J, the junction contained 5 bases not matched to a gene. The CDR3 loop spans 15 amino acids. This CDR3 is CASSSTSGGSYEQYF. In DNA form, the CDR3 reads TGTGCCAGCAGCTCTACTAGCGGAGGCTCCTACGAGCAGTACTTC.

The CDR3 region is CASSLQGYTEAFF. The CDR3 coding sequence is TGTGCCAGCAGCTTGCAGGGCTATACTGAAGCTTTCTTT. The chain links TRBV5-6 to TRBJ1-1, with D possibly being TRBD1 (5 bases). Germline CDR1 and CDR2: SGHDT and YYEEEE. Trimming cost V 1 base and J 5 bases, with 9 bases left between them. The CDR3 totals 13 residues.

The chain employs TRBV21-1 and TRBJ1-1. TRBV21-1 corresponds to a pseudogene. This CDR3 is 16 amino acids long. CDR3 sequence reads: CASSTRSSIMNTEAFF. Written as DNA, the CDR3 is TGTGCCAGCAGCACCCGGTCATCTATCATGAACACTGAAGCTTTCTTT.

This chain links TRBV2 with TRBJ2-7, with 7 bases that match TRBD2. This CDR3 is 16 amino acids long. The V and J ends lost 1 base and 5 bases, in that order; junction bases with no gene match: 11. Germline CDR1 reads SNHLY; CDR2 reads FYNNEI. The CDR3 DNA follows: TGTGCCAGCAGTGAAGGGGTCGGGGGGAGGAGGAACGAGCAGTACTTC. It is translated as CASSEGVGGRRNEQYF.

This clone turned up a few times. The V and J genes are TRBV10-3 and TRBJ2-7; TRBD2 matches at 8 bases. V shed 3 bases, J shed 5 bases, and the junction held 9 bases outside the gene matches. This CDR3 is built from 15 residues. The germline V gene has CDR1 ENHRY and CDR2 SYGVKD. CDR3 DNA: TGTGCCATCAGTGATCCCGCGGGAGGCAGGGACGAGCAGTACTTC. It translates to CAISDPAGGRDEQYF.